These 8 T cell receptor beta chains were sequenced from one sample in a study of regulatory T cells in long-lasting Graves disease. Arm-PCR with iRepertoire HTBI primers amplified the CDR3 regions for these TCR beta libraries. TCRdb ran MiXCR on the multiplex PCR reads and lists one entry per CDR3 protein. Here the sample spans 400,000 to 450,000 distinct CDR3 sequences, less than 25% being singletons. Noted time point: persistent/refractory GD, antithyroid drugs over 5 years with positive TRAb. Construction of the TCR library relied on RNA isolated from PBMCs. The source material was peripheral blood mononuclear cells (PBMCs), sampled when the disease was refractory, from a patient treated with antithyroid drugs. All receptors come from a female donor with Graves disease.

The chain joins TRBV20-1 to TRBJ1-1; D unresolved. Germline CDR1 is DFQATT and CDR2 is SNEGSKA (reference sequence). The CDR3 is 17 residues long. Between the trimmed V and J ends, which lost 0 bases and 3 bases, there was a span of 20 bases. The CDR3 nucleotides are TGCAGTGCTAGAGATCTGGGCTTTGGACTCGCACACACTGAAGCTTTCTTT. Protein sequence: CSARDLGFGLAHTEAFF.

As to this clonotype: A much larger clone sits a single nucleotide away, making a read error possible. The gene calls are TRBV2 and TRBJ2-7, with 11 bases that match TRBD2. V was pared by 6 bases and J by 5 bases, with 9 bases of the junction left unmatched. Germline assignment: CDR1 SNHLY and CDR2 FYNNEI. This CDR3 has 15 residues. The CDR3 DNA reads TGTGCCAGCAGCGGGAAGACTAGCGGGACCCACGAGCAGTACTTC. It codes for CASSGKTSGTHEQYF. The full variable domain, with the rest looked up from reference TRBV2 and TRBJ2-7, is EPEVTQTPSHQVTQMGQEVILRCVPISNHLYFYWYRQILGQKVEFLVSFYNNEISEKSEIFDDQFSVERPDGSNFTLKIRSTKLEDSAMYFCASSGKTSGTHEQYFGPGTRLTVT.

CDR3 residues: CASSFRWRDTDTQYF. The CDR3 DNA reads TGTGCCAGCAGCTTCAGGTGGAGAGACACAGATACGCAGTATTTT. This chain connects TRBV7-9 to TRBJ2-3; D gene uncertain. The germline gives CDR1 SEHNR, CDR2 FQNEAQ (reference sequence). With 3 bases removed from V and 2 bases from J, the gap between germline ends came to 12 bases. The CDR3 length is 15 residues. The full variable domain, rest sourced from reference TRBV7-9 and TRBJ2-3, is DTGVSQNPRHKITKRGQNVTFRCDPISEHNRLYWYRQTLGQGPEFLTYFQNEAQLEKSRLLSDRFSAERPKGSFSTLEIQRTEQGDSAMYLCASSFRWRDTDTQYFGPGTRLTVL.

This clonotype was counted a few times. The junction and the germline gene differ at one end; a read error may be behind it. This sequence joins TRBV6-1 and TRBJ1-2; D is perhaps TRBD1 (5 bases). Germline V gene data show CDR1 as MNHNS and CDR2 as SASEGT. CDR3 length: 13 residues. CDR3 sequence (DNA): TGTGCCAACAGTGACGATGGGGCGCGTGGCTACACCTTC. This sequence encodes CANSDDGARGYTF.

This clonotype was observed many times. The V call is TRBV2, the J call TRBJ1-5; D is undetermined. The germline V gene has CDR1 SNHLY and CDR2 FYNNEI. Trimming removed 2 bases from V and 0 bases from J, with 8 bases in between. The CDR3 spans 15 residues. Here the CDR3 DNA reads TGTGCCAGCAGTGAATCTCGGTATAGCAATCAGCCCCAGCATTTT. Protein product: CASSESRYSNQPQHF.

In its sample, this clonotype was seen a few times. The V and J genes are TRBV5-6 and TRBJ2-7, with TRBD2 matching over 16 bases. The V gene's germline CDR1 is SGHDT and CDR2 YYEEEE. The V and J ends lost 4 bases and 6 bases, in that order; junction bases with no gene match: 7. The CDR3 totals 16 residues. In DNA form, the CDR3 reads TGTGCCAGCAGCGGAGGGACTAGCGGGAGGGCCAGCGAGCAGTACTTC. Protein: CASSGGTSGRASEQYF.

This chain links TRBV14 with TRBJ2-7; 11 nucleotides agree with TRBD1. V lost 5 bases, J lost 4 bases, and 4 bases stayed unmatched. The CDR3 is 14 residues long. Germline V gene data show CDR1 as SGHDN and CDR2 as FVKESK. The CDR3 loop reads CASSGQGAFYEQYF. CDR3 nucleotides: TGTGCCAGCAGCGGACAGGGGGCATTTTACGAGCAGTACTTC.

This clonotype was detected only once. The J gene is TRBJ2-1, the V gene TRBV20-1; D call uncertain. The CDR3 length is 18 residues. The germline V gene encodes CDR1 DFQATT and CDR2 SNEGSKA (reference sequence). The V gene lost 3 bases and the J gene lost 1 base, with 22 bases spanning the gap. CDR3 amino acids: CSASFGFPLMRSYNEQFF. The CDR3 DNA reads TGCAGTGCTAGTTTCGGATTTCCCCTGATGAGGTCCTACAATGAGCAGTTCTTC.